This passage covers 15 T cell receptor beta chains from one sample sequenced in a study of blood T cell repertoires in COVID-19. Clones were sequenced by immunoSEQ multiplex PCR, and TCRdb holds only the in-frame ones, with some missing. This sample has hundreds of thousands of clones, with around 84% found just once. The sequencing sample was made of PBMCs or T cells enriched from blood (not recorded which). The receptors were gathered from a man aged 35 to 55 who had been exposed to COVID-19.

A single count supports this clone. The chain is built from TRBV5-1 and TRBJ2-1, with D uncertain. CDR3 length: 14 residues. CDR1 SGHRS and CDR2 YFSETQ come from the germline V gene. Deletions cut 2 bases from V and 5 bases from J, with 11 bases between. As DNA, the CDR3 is TGCGCCAGCAGCTTCGGTAGCCCCAACAATGAGCAGTTCTTC. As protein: CASSFGSPNNEQFF.

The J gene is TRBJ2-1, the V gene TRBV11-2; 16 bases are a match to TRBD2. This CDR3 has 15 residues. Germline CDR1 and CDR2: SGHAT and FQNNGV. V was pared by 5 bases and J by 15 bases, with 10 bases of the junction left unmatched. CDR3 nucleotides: TGTGCCAGCAGCACCACCGGGACTAGCGGGAGGGCCCGGTTCTTC. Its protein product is CASSTTGTSGRARFF.

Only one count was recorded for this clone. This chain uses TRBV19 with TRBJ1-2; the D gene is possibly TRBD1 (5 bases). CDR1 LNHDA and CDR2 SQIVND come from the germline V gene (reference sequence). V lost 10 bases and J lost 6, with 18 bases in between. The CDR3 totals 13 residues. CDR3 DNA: TGTGCCATGCGGCAGTCGACAGAAGATGGCTACACCTTC. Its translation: CAMRQSTEDGYTF.

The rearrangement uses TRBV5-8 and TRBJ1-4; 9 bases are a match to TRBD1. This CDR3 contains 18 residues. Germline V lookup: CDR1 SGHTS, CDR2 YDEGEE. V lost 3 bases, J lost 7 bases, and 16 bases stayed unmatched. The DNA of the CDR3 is TGTGCCAGCAGCTCACCGACGGACAACAGGGGGCGCGGTGAAAAACTGTTTTTT. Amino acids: CASSSPTDNRGRGEKLFF.

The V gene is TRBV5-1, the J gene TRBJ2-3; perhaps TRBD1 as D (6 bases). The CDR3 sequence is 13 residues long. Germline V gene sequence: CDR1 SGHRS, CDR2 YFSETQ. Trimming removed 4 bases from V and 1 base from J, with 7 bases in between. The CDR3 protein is CASSAGGTDTQYF. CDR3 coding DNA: TGCGCCAGCAGCGCAGGGGGCACAGATACGCAGTATTTT. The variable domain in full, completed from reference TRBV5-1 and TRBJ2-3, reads KAGVTQTPRYLIKTRGQQVTLSCSPISGHRSVSWYQQTPGQGLQFLFEYFSETQRNKGNFPGRFSGRQFSNSRSEMNVSTLELGDSALYLCASSAGGTDTQYFGPGTRLTVL.

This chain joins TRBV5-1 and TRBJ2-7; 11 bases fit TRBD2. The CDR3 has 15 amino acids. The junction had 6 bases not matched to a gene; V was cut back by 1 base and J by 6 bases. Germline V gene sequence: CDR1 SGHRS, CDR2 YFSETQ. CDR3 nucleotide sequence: TGCGCCAGCAGCTTGACTAGCGGGAGATTTGCCGAGCAGTACTTC. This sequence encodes CASSLTSGRFAEQYF. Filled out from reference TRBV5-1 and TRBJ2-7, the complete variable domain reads KAGVTQTPRYLIKTRGQQVTLSCSPISGHRSVSWYQQTPGQGLQFLFEYFSETQRNKGNFPGRFSGRQFSNSRSEMNVSTLELGDSALYLCASSLTSGRFAEQYFGPGTRLTVT.

CDR3 sequence: CASSSGRAGPEQYF. CDR3 in DNA: TGTGCCAGCAGCTCAGGGAGGGCCGGTCCCGAGCAGTACTTC. The V call is TRBV7-2, the J call TRBJ2-7, with TRBD2 matching over 7 bases. The CDR3 totals 14 residues. V dropped 4 bases and J dropped 6; count of bases not matched to a gene: 9. The germline V gene has CDR1 SGHTA and CDR2 FQGNSA.

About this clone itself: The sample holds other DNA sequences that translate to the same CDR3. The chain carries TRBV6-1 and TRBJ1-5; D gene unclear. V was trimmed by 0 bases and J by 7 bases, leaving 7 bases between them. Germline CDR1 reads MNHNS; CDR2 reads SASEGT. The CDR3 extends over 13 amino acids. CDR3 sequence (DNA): TGTGCCAGCAGTGAAGCGCTTAGACAGCCCCAGCATTTT. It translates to CASSEALRQPQHF.

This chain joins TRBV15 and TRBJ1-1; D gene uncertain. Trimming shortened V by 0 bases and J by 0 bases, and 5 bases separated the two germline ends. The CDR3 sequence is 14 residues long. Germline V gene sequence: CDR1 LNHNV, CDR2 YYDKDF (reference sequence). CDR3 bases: TGTGCCACCAGCAGAGACAGAATGAACACTGAAGCTTTCTTT. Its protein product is CATSRDRMNTEAFF.

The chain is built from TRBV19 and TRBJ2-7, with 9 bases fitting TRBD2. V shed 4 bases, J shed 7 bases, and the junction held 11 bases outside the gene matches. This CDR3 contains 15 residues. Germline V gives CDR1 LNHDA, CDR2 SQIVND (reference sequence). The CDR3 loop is CASSNQAGGTREQYF. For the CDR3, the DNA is TGTGCCAGTAGTAACCAAGCGGGAGGTACGAGGGAGCAGTACTTC.

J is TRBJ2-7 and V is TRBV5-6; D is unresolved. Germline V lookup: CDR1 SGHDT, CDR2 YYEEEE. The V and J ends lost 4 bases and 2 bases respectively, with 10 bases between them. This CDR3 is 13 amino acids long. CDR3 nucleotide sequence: TGTGCCAGCAGCCACGGAGCAACCTACGAGCAGTACTTC. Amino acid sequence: CASSHGATYEQYF.

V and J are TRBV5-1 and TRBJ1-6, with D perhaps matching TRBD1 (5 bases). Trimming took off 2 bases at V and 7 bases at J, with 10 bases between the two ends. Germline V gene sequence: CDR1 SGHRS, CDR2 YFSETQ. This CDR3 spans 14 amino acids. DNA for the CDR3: TGCGCCAGCAGCTTCCGGGACTTGAATTCACCCCTCCACTTT. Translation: CASSFRDLNSPLHF.

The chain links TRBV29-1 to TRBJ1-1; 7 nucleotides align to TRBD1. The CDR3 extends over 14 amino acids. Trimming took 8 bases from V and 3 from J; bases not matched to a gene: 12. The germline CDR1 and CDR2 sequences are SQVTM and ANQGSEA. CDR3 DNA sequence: TGCAGCTGGGAAACAGGGGAAAGGTACACTGAAGCTTTCTTT. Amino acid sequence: CSWETGERYTEAFF. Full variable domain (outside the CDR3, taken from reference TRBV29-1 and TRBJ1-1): SAVISQKPSRDICQRGTSLTIQCQVDSQVTMMFWYRQQPGQSLTLIATANQGSEATYESGFVIDKFPISRPNLTFSTLTVSNMSPEDSSIYLCSWETGERYTEAFFGQGTRLTVV.

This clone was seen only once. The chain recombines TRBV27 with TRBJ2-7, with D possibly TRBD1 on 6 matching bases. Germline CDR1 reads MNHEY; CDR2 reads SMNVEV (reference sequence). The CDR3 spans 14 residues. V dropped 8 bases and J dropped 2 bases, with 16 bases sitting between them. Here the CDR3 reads CASSVNRVAYEQYF. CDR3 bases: TGTGCCAGCTCCGTGAACAGGGTCGCCTACGAGCAGTACTTC.

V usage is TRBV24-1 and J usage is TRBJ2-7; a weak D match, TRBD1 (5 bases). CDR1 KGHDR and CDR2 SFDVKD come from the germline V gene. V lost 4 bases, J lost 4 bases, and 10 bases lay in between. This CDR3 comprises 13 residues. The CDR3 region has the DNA TGTGCCACCAGTGACAACACAGGATACGAGCAGTACTTC. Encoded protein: CATSDNTGYEQYF.